Included here is one TCR beta chain sequence, with context. The antigen is unknown. Molecular barcoding with unique molecular identifiers was used for the TCRbeta library. TCRdb independently ran MiXCR on the PCR reads; one entry per CDR3 protein. The sample contains about 78,000 distinct CDR3 sequences, around 14% of which appear only once. This sample is part of a study of T-cell reconstitution after alpha-beta-depleted transplantation in children. Findings of the study overall: Reportedly, alpha-beta T cells present about two months post-transplant originated from several hundred expanded clones of graft origin. Surviving recipient T cells and thymic progenitors accounted for the high day-60 TCRbeta diversity observed in some patients. T-cell counts and diversity at one year following transplant were attributed mainly to newly produced T cells.

Trimming pared 6 bases from V and 1 base from J, leaving 6 bases between. The CDR3 consists of 12 residues. From germline, CDR1 is MNHEY and CDR2 SVGAGI. Specimen: PBMCs, mostly from graft donor cells, collected 180 days after TCRalphabeta/CD19-depleted stem cell transplant. The TCR sequence derives from a male patient under 10 years old who had a stem cell transplant for acute lymphoblastic leukemia, so the T cells may come from the graft donor. The V gene is TRBV6-5, the J gene TRBJ1-1, with D possibly TRBD1 on 5 matching bases. As DNA, the CDR3 is TGTGCCAGCAGCCAGGGGAACACTGAAGCTTTCTTT. Translation: CASSQGNTEAFF.